Following are 24 T cell receptor beta chains from one sample sequenced in a study of shared clonotypes between healthy human individuals. Only CD45RO-negative cells positively selected for CCR7 counted as naive CD8 cells, so terminally differentiated effector memory CD45RA+ cells were excluded. Sequencing used immunoSEQ multiplex PCR; TCRdb keeps in-frame clones, though not all of them. The sample contains millions of clones, approximately 94% of which appear only once. The source material was naive CD8+ T cells from PBMCs. Receptors originate from a man between 18 and 29 years old in good health. Some clones in this sample may be carry-over from other donors' samples.

The chain combines TRBV7-9 with TRBJ1-2, with D maybe TRBD1 (6 bases). The CDR3 loop spans 15 amino acids. Germline V CDR1 and CDR2: SEHNR, FQNEAQ (reference sequence). Trimming took off 5 bases at V and 5 bases at J, with 18 bases between the two ends. CDR3 sequence reads: CASSPTGTSGYGYTF. The CDR3 region has the DNA TGTGCCAGCAGCCCCACGGGGACATCAGGTTATGGCTACACCTTC.

Points on this clone: Other nucleotide sequences in the sample specify the same CDR3. The J gene is TRBJ2-1, the V gene TRBV28; D not resolved. V was clipped by 2 bases and J by 0 bases, with 8 bases between them. The length of the CDR3 is 15 residues. Germline V lookup: CDR1 MDHEN, CDR2 SYDVKM. The CDR3: CASSLSVSSYNEQFF. The CDR3 DNA reads as TGTGCCAGCAGTTTAAGCGTGAGCTCCTACAATGAGCAGTTCTTC.

This clone occurred once. The rearrangement links TRBV10-3 to TRBJ2-3; the match to TRBD2 covers 13 bases. This CDR3 is 18 amino acids long. The V gene's germline CDR1 is ENHRY and CDR2 SYGVKD. Trimming removed 4 bases from V and 6 bases from J; junction bases left unmatched: 13. CDR3 region: CAISVSGLAGIMHDTQYF. As DNA, the CDR3 is TGTGCCATCAGTGTCTCGGGACTAGCGGGAATCATGCACGATACGCAGTATTTT.

The chain recombines TRBV29-1 with TRBJ2-7; possible D gene TRBD1, 5 bases. V was clipped by 5 bases and J by 4 bases, with 21 bases between them. The CDR3 covers 15 residues. Germline V CDR1 and CDR2: SQVTM, ANQGSEA. DNA for the CDR3: TGCAGCGTTCTGATCCCCGGCAGGGTCAATTACGAGCAGTACTTC. Translating it yields CSVLIPGRVNYEQYF.

The chain uses TRBV19 and TRBJ2-5; TRBD1 aligns across 9 bases. V lost 5 bases, J lost 3 bases, and 1 base stayed unmatched. Germline V gene lookup returns CDR1 LNHDA and CDR2 SQIVND (reference sequence). This CDR3 spans 13 amino acids. The CDR3, as DNA: TGTGCCAGTAGTGGGGACAGGGAAGAGACCCAGTACTTC. Its protein is CASSGDREETQYF.

The genes are TRBV7-6 and TRBJ1-4; D perhaps matches TRBD1 (5 bases). The V gene lost 5 bases and the J gene lost 5 bases, with 15 bases spanning the gap. In germline, CDR1 is SGHVS, CDR2 FNYEAQ. This CDR3 has 15 residues. The CDR3 loop is CASSLQGAPNEKLFF. The CDR3 bases are TGTGCCAGCAGCCTCCAGGGAGCTCCAAATGAAAAACTGTTTTTT.

The V and J genes are TRBV7-3 and TRBJ2-6, with TRBD2 as a possible D gene (5 bases). The germline gives CDR1 SGHTA, CDR2 FQGTGA. The V gene lost 5 bases and the J gene lost 3 bases, with 14 bases spanning the gap. The CDR3 totals 16 residues. CDR3 residues: CASSPALAIGANVLTF. The CDR3 bases are TGTGCCAGCAGCCCCGCCCTAGCTATTGGGGCCAACGTCCTGACTTTC.

In nucleotides, the CDR3 is TGTGCCAGCAGCTCGCAGGCGCGGGATTCCTACGAGCAGTACTTC. The encoded protein is CASSSQARDSYEQYF. V usage is TRBV9 and J usage is TRBJ2-7; a weak D match, TRBD2 (6 bases). Trimming cost V 4 bases and J 1 base, with 15 bases left between them. This CDR3 contains 15 residues. Per the germline V gene, CDR1 is SGDLS and CDR2 is YYNGEE.

The V call is TRBV10-3, the J call TRBJ2-7; D not certain. The V gene's germline CDR1 is ENHRY and CDR2 SYGVKD. V was trimmed by 8 bases and J by 2 bases, leaving 19 bases between them. The CDR3 contains 15 residues. The CDR3 loop is CAIGEDRAFAYEQYF. The CDR3 bases are TGTGCCATCGGAGAGGATAGAGCGTTCGCCTACGAGCAGTACTTC.

V gene TRBV13 combines with J gene TRBJ2-5, with D unclear. Trimming shortened V by 1 base and J by 0 bases, and 6 bases separated the two germline ends. This CDR3 has 14 amino acids. Germline V CDR1 and CDR2: PRHDT, FYEKMQ (reference sequence). The CDR3 DNA sequence: TGTGCCAGCAGCTTAGAAGGAGACCAAGAGACCCAGTACTTC. Its protein is CASSLEGDQETQYF.

Only one count was recorded for this clone. V and J are TRBV29-1 and TRBJ2-3; 10 nucleotides align to TRBD2. J was trimmed by 2 bases and V by 1 base; bases with no gene match: 9. CDR1 SQVTM and CDR2 ANQGSEA come from the germline V gene. The CDR3 loop spans 17 amino acids. CDR3 in amino acids: CSVEGFRLAGDTDTQYF. The CDR3 DNA follows: TGCAGCGTTGAAGGGTTTAGACTAGCGGGTGACACAGATACGCAGTATTTT.

The chain has TRBV19 and TRBJ2-7; TRBD1 might be the D (6 bases). CDR1 is LNHDA, CDR2 SQIVND, per germline (reference sequence). The CDR3 spans 12 residues. V lost 9 bases, J lost 6 bases, and 15 bases lay in between. This CDR3 is CASGDRPSEQYF. DNA for the CDR3: TGTGCCAGCGGAGACAGGCCATCCGAGCAGTACTTC.

This chain links TRBV5-6 with TRBJ1-6; D not resolved. The CDR3 spans 15 residues. Trimming shortened V by 1 base and J by 7 bases, and 12 bases separated the two germline ends. Germline lookup yields CDR1 SGHDT and CDR2 YYEEEE. CDR3 sequence: CASSLSPGWNSPLHF. The CDR3 DNA is TGTGCCAGCAGCTTGTCCCCCGGGTGGAATTCACCCCTCCACTTT.

On this clone: In the same sample, other DNA sequences code for this CDR3. The chain links TRBV9 to TRBJ1-2, with TRBD1 matching 10 bases. Unmatched junction bases numbered 2, after V lost 2 bases and J lost 4 bases. This CDR3 comprises 14 residues. The germline CDR1 and CDR2 sequences are SGDLS and YYNGEE. The CDR3: CASSVGQGSYGYTF. The CDR3 DNA follows: TGTGCCAGCAGCGTGGGACAGGGGTCCTATGGCTACACCTTC.

Only one count was recorded for this clone. This rearrangement joins TRBV2 to TRBJ2-1, with 10 bases fitting TRBD2. CDR1 is SNHLY and CDR2 is FYNNEI in the germline V gene. With V trimmed by 6 bases and J by 4 bases, 6 bases remained unmatched. The CDR3 extends over 15 amino acids. DNA for the CDR3: TGTGCCAGCAGCGGGACTAGCGTTCAATACAATGAGCAGTTCTTC. Translating it yields CASSGTSVQYNEQFF.

Comments on this clone: The sample carries other DNA sequences with the same CDR3. The chain is built from TRBV9 and TRBJ1-5, with no clear D. This CDR3 has 15 residues. With 0 bases removed from V and 0 bases from J, the gap between germline ends came to 7 bases. Germline V lookup: CDR1 SGDLS, CDR2 YYNGEE. CDR3 nucleotides: TGTGCCAGCAGCGTAGAGGGCAGTAGCAATCAGCCCCAGCATTTT. Encoded protein: CASSVEGSSNQPQHF.

The chain has TRBV19 and TRBJ2-7, with D uncertain. Deletions cut 5 bases from V and 1 base from J, with 15 bases between. Germline V CDR1 and CDR2: LNHDA, SQIVND (reference sequence). The CDR3 has 15 amino acids. CDR3 residues: CASSSFGLSSYEQYF. The CDR3 DNA sequence: TGTGCCAGTAGTTCTTTTGGGTTATCATCCTACGAGCAGTACTTC.

V is TRBV7-6 and J is TRBJ2-7; D may be TRBD1 (5 bases). The V end was cut by 5 bases, the J end by 4 bases, with 21 bases between. Germline V gene data show CDR1 as SGHVS and CDR2 as FNYEAQ. The CDR3 spans 16 residues. CDR3 sequence (DNA): TGTGCCAGCAGCCTCTGGGGCCCCGATGAAGGTTACGAGCAGTACTTC. Protein: CASSLWGPDEGYEQYF.

The chain recombines TRBV7-8 with TRBJ2-7; 12 bases agree with TRBD1. Unmatched junction bases numbered 7, after V lost 3 bases and J lost 4 bases. The CDR3 covers 16 residues. Germline lookup yields CDR1 SGHVS and CDR2 FQNEAQ. The CDR3 DNA reads TGTGCCAGCAGCTTGTTGGGACAGGGGGCCGGGTACGAGCAGTACTTC. It codes for CASSLLGQGAGYEQYF.

The chain recombines TRBV7-9 with TRBJ2-7; 7 nucleotides align to TRBD2. Germline trimming cut 1 base from V and 6 bases from J; bases unmatched to any gene: 6. Germline V CDR1 and CDR2: SEHNR, FQNEAQ (reference sequence). CDR3 length equals 14 residues. The CDR3 DNA reads as TGTGCCAGCAGCTTAGACTCTGCGGGAGCCGAGCAGTACTTC. It yields the protein CASSLDSAGAEQYF.

This chain links TRBV5-1 with TRBJ1-4; 7 nucleotides match TRBD1. The junction had 7 bases not matched to a gene; V was cut back by 4 bases and J by 13 bases. This CDR3 spans 12 amino acids. Germline CDR1 is SGHRS and CDR2 is YFSETQ. The DNA of the CDR3 is TGCGCCAGCAGCCCGGCAGGGGGAAGACTGTTTTTT. Protein sequence: CASSPAGGRLFF.

A remark on this clone: The same CDR3 can be traced to other DNA sequences in this sample. V is TRBV9 and J is TRBJ2-7; 9 bases align to TRBD2. Germline V CDR1 and CDR2: SGDLS, YYNGEE. CDR3 length: 15 amino acids. The trim removed 0 bases at V and 2 bases at J, leaving 3 bases unmatched. For the CDR3, the DNA is TGTGCCAGCAGCGTAGGGGCTAGCGGGGCCTACGAGCAGTACTTC. Protein product: CASSVGASGAYEQYF.

The chain uses TRBV27 and TRBJ1-5, with D perhaps TRBD1 (5 bases). V gave up 8 bases and J gave up 0 bases, with 11 bases separating them. Germline lookup yields CDR1 MNHEY and CDR2 SMNVEV (reference sequence). The CDR3 covers 14 residues. DNA of the CDR3: TGTGCCAGCGACAGCTCAAATAGCAATCAGCCCCAGCATTTT. This encodes CASDSSNSNQPQHF.

The chain joins TRBV19 to TRBJ1-2, with D maybe TRBD1 (5 bases). Germline V gives CDR1 LNHDA, CDR2 SQIVND (reference sequence). V was shortened by 2 bases and J by 4 bases, with 17 bases between the two germline ends. The CDR3 has 16 amino acids. CDR3 DNA sequence: TGTGCCAGTAGTATATTAAACCGCGGGACGGTCTATGGCTACACCTTC. Protein product: CASSILNRGTVYGYTF.